Listed below are T cell receptor beta chains from one sample, sequenced in a study of preoperative IRX-2 immunotherapy in early breast cancer. The protocol was immunoSEQ multiplex PCR, while the TCRdb copy is restricted to in-frame clones and leaves out a portion. The sample lists around 95,000 clones; approximately 90% were seen once. The starting material was tumor tissue, obtained after IRX-2 immunotherapy. The receptor source for this set is a human donor with breast cancer. CDR3s include the opening cysteine and the closing phenylalanine or tryptophan. Each record gives: V gene, clone size, D gene, J gene, CDR3 DNA, CDR3 protein. D genes are given only for firm matches. Clone size is not always given. Where it is, it says once, few, many or a class for expanded clones.

v_gene: TRBV28; abundance: once; d_gene: .; j_gene: TRBJ1-5; CDR3nt: TGTGCCAGCAACCCCGCGGGAGTAAGCAATCAGCCCCAGCATTTT; CDR3aa: CASNPAGVSNQPQHF
v_gene: TRBV6-8; abundance: .; d_gene: TRBD2; j_gene: TRBJ2-2; CDR3nt: TGTGCCAGCCCCAAAAGCGGGGGCACGAACACCGGGGAGCTGTTTTTT; CDR3aa: CASPKSGGTNTGELFF
v_gene: TRBV30; abundance: .; d_gene: .; j_gene: TRBJ1-3; CDR3nt: TGTGCCTGGAAGACAGCCGCCTCTGGAAACACCATATATTTT; CDR3aa: CAWKTAASGNTIYF
v_gene: TRBV28; abundance: .; d_gene: .; j_gene: TRBJ2-2; CDR3nt: TGTGCCAGCAGTCAATCTGTGAACACCGGGGAGCTGTTTTTT; CDR3aa: CASSQSVNTGELFF
v_gene: TRBV7-4; abundance: .; d_gene: .; j_gene: TRBJ1-5; CDR3nt: TGTGCCAGCAGCTTAGGACAGGACCAGCGGGATCAGCCCCAGCATTTT; CDR3aa: CASSLGQDQRDQPQHF
v_gene: TRBV19; abundance: .; d_gene: TRBD1; j_gene: TRBJ1-5; CDR3nt: TGTGCCAGTAGGCTAACAGGGGGCAATCAGCCCCAGCATTTT; CDR3aa: CASRLTGGNQPQHF
v_gene: TRBV28; abundance: .; d_gene: .; j_gene: TRBJ1-2; CDR3nt: TGTGCCAGCAGTTCATTACGGACAGCTAACTATGGCTACACCTTC; CDR3aa: CASSSLRTANYGYTF
v_gene: TRBV16; abundance: .; d_gene: .; j_gene: TRBJ2-2; CDR3nt: TGTGCCAGCAGCCAGGCGGGACAGAAGTACGGGGAGCTGTTTTTT; CDR3aa: CASSQAGQKYGELFF
v_gene: TRBV19; abundance: .; d_gene: TRBD2; j_gene: TRBJ2-5; CDR3nt: TGTGCCAGTAGTATCGGGGGGATTTTCCAAGAGACCCAGTACTTC; CDR3aa: CASSIGGIFQETQYF
v_gene: TRBV11-3; abundance: .; d_gene: .; j_gene: TRBJ1-2; CDR3nt: TGTGCCAGCAGCTCCATCCGGGGGCTGAGAAACTATGGCTACACCTTC; CDR3aa: CASSSIRGLRNYGYTF
v_gene: TRBV18; abundance: .; d_gene: TRBD1; j_gene: TRBJ2-1; CDR3nt: TGTGCCAGCTCACGCAGGGGGACAGGGAGCTACAATGAGCAGTTCTTC; CDR3aa: CASSRRGTGSYNEQFF
v_gene: TRBV6-8; abundance: once; d_gene: .; j_gene: TRBJ2-5; CDR3nt: TGTGCCAGCAGTTACTCCGGGACGCAAGAGACCCAGTACTTC; CDR3aa: CASSYSGTQETQYF
v_gene: TRBV7-4; abundance: .; d_gene: .; j_gene: TRBJ2-1; CDR3nt: TGTGCCAGCAGCCCCGGGGGGCCGTACAATGAGCAGTTCTTC; CDR3aa: CASSPGGPYNEQFF
v_gene: TRBV6-8; abundance: .; d_gene: .; j_gene: TRBJ2-3; CDR3nt: TGTGCCAGCAGTACACCCATCACAGATACGCAGTATTTT; CDR3aa: CASSTPITDTQYF
v_gene: TRBV18; abundance: .; d_gene: TRBD2; j_gene: TRBJ2-2; CDR3nt: TGTGCCAGCTCACCAACCGCGACTAGCGGGAGGATGCGGACCGGGGAGCTGTTTTTT; CDR3aa: CASSPTATSGRMRTGELFF
v_gene: TRBV30; abundance: once; d_gene: .; j_gene: TRBJ1-1; CDR3nt: TGTGCCTGGAGTGTTTGGGCAGAAAACACTGAAGCTTTCTTT; CDR3aa: CAWSVWAENTEAFF
v_gene: TRBV7-2; abundance: .; d_gene: .; j_gene: TRBJ2-3; CDR3nt: TGTGCCAGCAGCTTACCGGGAGTCGGAGATACGCAGTATTTT; CDR3aa: CASSLPGVGDTQYF
v_gene: TRBV7-7; abundance: .; d_gene: TRBD1; j_gene: TRBJ1-2; CDR3nt: TGTGCCAGCAGCGACCGGGACAGGGGGAACTATGGCTACACCTTC; CDR3aa: CASSDRDRGNYGYTF
v_gene: TRBV15; abundance: .; d_gene: TRBD1; j_gene: TRBJ1-2; CDR3nt: TGTGCCACCAGCAGGGGAGACAGGGAATGGTATGGCTACACCTTC; CDR3aa: CATSRGDREWYGYTF
v_gene: TRBV6-8; abundance: .; d_gene: TRBD1; j_gene: TRBJ1-3; CDR3nt: TGTGCCAGCAGTCCAAAGCGGACAGGCCGCCCCTCTGGAAACACCATATATTTT; CDR3aa: CASSPKRTGRPSGNTIYF
v_gene: TRBV6-8; abundance: .; d_gene: .; j_gene: TRBJ1-2; CDR3nt: TGTGCCAGCAGTTATCAAGAGGGGATAAGCTACACCTTC; CDR3aa: CASSYQEGISYTF
v_gene: TRBV18; abundance: once; d_gene: TRBD1; j_gene: TRBJ1-1; CDR3nt: TGTGCCAGCTCACCAAGGACAGGGGACACTGAAGCTTTCTTT; CDR3aa: CASSPRTGDTEAFF
v_gene: TRBV11-3; abundance: many; d_gene: TRBD1; j_gene: TRBJ1-5; CDR3nt: TGTGCCAGCAGCACGGGACAGGGGAATCAGCCCCAGCATTTT; CDR3aa: CASSTGQGNQPQHF
v_gene: TRBV28; abundance: .; d_gene: TRBD1; j_gene: TRBJ1-5; CDR3nt: TGTGCCAGCAGTTTAGGTAGACAGGGGGTGACCGGTAATCAGCCCCAGCATTTT; CDR3aa: CASSLGRQGVTGNQPQHF
v_gene: TRBV6-4; abundance: .; d_gene: .; j_gene: TRBJ2-7; CDR3nt: TGTGCCATCAGTGTCGAAGGCCTTCTCGACGAGCAGTACTTC; CDR3aa: CAISVEGLLDEQYF
v_gene: TRBV6-7; abundance: .; d_gene: .; j_gene: TRBJ1-5; CDR3nt: TGTGCCAGCAGTATAAGGGGAAATCAGCCCCAGCATTTT; CDR3aa: CASSIRGNQPQHF
v_gene: TRBV18; abundance: .; d_gene: TRBD1; j_gene: TRBJ1-1; CDR3nt: TGTGCCAGCTCACCTGGACAGGGTCGCACTGAAGCTTTCTTT; CDR3aa: CASSPGQGRTEAFF
v_gene: TRBV29-1; abundance: once; d_gene: .; j_gene: TRBJ2-1; CDR3nt: TGCAGCGTTGATCGGGAGTCTTCTAACAATGAGCAGTTCTTC; CDR3aa: CSVDRESSNNEQFF
v_gene: TRBV6-8; abundance: .; d_gene: .; j_gene: TRBJ2-1; CDR3nt: TGTGCCAGCAGTTACTCGTCCCAAACAGGTGTTACTGAGCAGTTCTTC; CDR3aa: CASSYSSQTGVTEQFF
v_gene: TRBV5-1; abundance: .; d_gene: TRBD2; j_gene: TRBJ2-7; CDR3nt: TGCGCCAGCAGCTTAGGGCCTAGCGGGAGTTCCACCTACGAGCAGTACTTC; CDR3aa: CASSLGPSGSSTYEQYF
v_gene: TRBV19; abundance: .; d_gene: .; j_gene: TRBJ2-3; CDR3nt: TGTGCCAGTAGTATACTAGCAGACTTAAATACGCAGTATTTT; CDR3aa: CASSILADLNTQYF
v_gene: TRBV11-3; abundance: few; d_gene: TRBD1; j_gene: TRBJ2-7; CDR3nt: TGTGCCAGCAGCTTGGGACAGGGGAGGGACGAGCAATACTTC; CDR3aa: CASSLGQGRDEQYF
v_gene: TRBV6-8; abundance: .; d_gene: TRBD2; j_gene: TRBJ2-5; CDR3nt: TGTGCCAGCAGAGGGGCTAGCGGGAGCCAAGAGACCCAGTACTTC; CDR3aa: CASRGASGSQETQYF
v_gene: TRBV6-8; abundance: few; d_gene: .; j_gene: TRBJ1-5; CDR3nt: TGTGCCAGCAGTAACACCTATGGGGGGACTCAGCCCCAGCATTTT; CDR3aa: CASSNTYGGTQPQHF
v_gene: TRBV19; abundance: .; d_gene: .; j_gene: TRBJ1-5; CDR3nt: TGTGCCAGTAGTAAGGGCAGGGACAAAAGTCAGCCCCAGCATTTT; CDR3aa: CASSKGRDKSQPQHF
v_gene: TRBV18; abundance: .; d_gene: .; j_gene: TRBJ2-7; CDR3nt: TGTGCCAGCTCACCCCCGACAGGATTCTACGAGCAGTACTTC; CDR3aa: CASSPPTGFYEQYF
v_gene: TRBV7-4; abundance: .; d_gene: TRBD2; j_gene: TRBJ2-1; CDR3nt: TGTGCCAGCCGATCCCCTTTAGCGGGCTCCTACAATGAGCAGTTCTTC; CDR3aa: CASRSPLAGSYNEQFF
v_gene: TRBV6-8; abundance: .; d_gene: .; j_gene: TRBJ1-2; CDR3nt: TGTGCCAGCAGTAAGGGACCGGACTATGGCTACACCTTC; CDR3aa: CASSKGPDYGYTF
v_gene: TRBV5-1; abundance: .; d_gene: .; j_gene: TRBJ2-5; CDR3nt: TGCGCCAGCAGCTTGGTACCGGGTCGGGAGACCCAGTACTTC; CDR3aa: CASSLVPGRETQYF
v_gene: TRBV11-3; abundance: .; d_gene: .; j_gene: TRBJ1-4; CDR3nt: TGTGCCAGCAGCTTAGAGGCAGGGTATAATGAAAAACTGTTTTTT; CDR3aa: CASSLEAGYNEKLFF
v_gene: TRBV11-3; abundance: .; d_gene: .; j_gene: TRBJ2-7; CDR3nt: TGTGCCAGCAGCTTCGGACAGCCCAGCTCCTACGAGCAGTACTTC; CDR3aa: CASSFGQPSSYEQYF
v_gene: TRBV11-3; abundance: .; d_gene: TRBD1; j_gene: TRBJ1-5; CDR3nt: TGTGCCAGCAGCTTCGCCGGGACAGGGGAGCAGCCCCAGCATTTT; CDR3aa: CASSFAGTGEQPQHF
v_gene: TRBV19; abundance: .; d_gene: .; j_gene: TRBJ1-6; CDR3nt: TGTGCCAGTAGTTTACGGTCCTCGAATAATTCACCCCTCCACTTT; CDR3aa: CASSLRSSNNSPLHF
v_gene: TRBV11-3; abundance: .; d_gene: TRBD2; j_gene: TRBJ2-1; CDR3nt: TGTGCCAGCAGCTTGTCGGGGGGGGAAAACAATGAGCAGTTCTTC; CDR3aa: CASSLSGGENNEQFF
v_gene: TRBV28; abundance: .; d_gene: .; j_gene: TRBJ2-7; CDR3nt: TGTGCCAGCAGTTTGTTGGGGCTCGAGCAGTACTTC; CDR3aa: CASSLLGLEQYF
v_gene: TRBV1; abundance: .; d_gene: .; j_gene: TRBJ1-1; CDR3nt: TGCGCCAGCAGCCAAGAAGAGTCAAAGGGGTACACTGAAGCTTTCTTT; CDR3aa: CASSQEESKGYTEAFF
v_gene: TRBV5-1; abundance: .; d_gene: TRBD1; j_gene: TRBJ2-2; CDR3nt: TGCGCCAGCAGGCCGGGACAGAAGAACACCGGGGAGCTGTTTTTT; CDR3aa: CASRPGQKNTGELFF
v_gene: TRBV7-4; abundance: .; d_gene: .; j_gene: TRBJ2-1; CDR3nt: TGTGCCAGCAGCTTGGCCGCGCTCTCGAACCAGAAACAGTTCTTC; CDR3aa: CASSLAALSNQKQFF
v_gene: TRBV11-3; abundance: .; d_gene: .; j_gene: TRBJ2-1; CDR3nt: TGTGCCAGCAGCTTAGATCGGGGCGGAAGCCCTTACAATGAGCAGTTCTTC; CDR3aa: CASSLDRGGSPYNEQFF
v_gene: TRBV30; abundance: .; d_gene: .; j_gene: TRBJ2-2; CDR3nt: TGTGCCTGGTCGTTGGGAGGAACGAACACCGGGGAGCTGTTTTTT; CDR3aa: CAWSLGGTNTGELFF
v_gene: TRBV18; abundance: .; d_gene: TRBD1; j_gene: TRBJ2-3; CDR3nt: TGTGCCAGCTCATCAAACAGGGGGGCGGCAGATACGCAGTATTTT; CDR3aa: CASSSNRGAADTQYF
v_gene: TRBV6-8; abundance: .; d_gene: TRBD1; j_gene: TRBJ1-3; CDR3nt: TGTGCCACAGGGGGGGTTTCTGGAAACACCATATATTTT; CDR3aa: CATGGVSGNTIYF